This TCR beta chain derives from a study of regulatory T cells in long-lasting Graves disease. This clonotype came up many times. The V end was cut by 1 base, the J end by 5 bases, with 11 bases between. Germline V lookup: CDR1 KGHDR, CDR2 SFDVKD. The CDR3 is 15 residues long. Construction of TCR beta libraries relied on iRepertoire HTBI primers and on Arm-PCR targeting CDR3 regions. TCRdb reprocessed the multiplex PCR reads with MiXCR, giving one entry per CDR3 protein. The data show hundreds of thousands of distinct CDR3 sequences, with approximately 15% seen just once and 15% to 20% held by the top ten. The time point is: newly diagnosed GD, antithyroid drugs for less than 3 months. From RNA extracted from PBMCs, the TCR library was made. This same sample was also part of a study on T cells in Graves' hyperthyroidism and ophthalmopathy.

The TCR comes from a woman in her twenties or thirties with Graves disease. The material sequenced was peripheral blood mononuclear cells (PBMCs), taken at new diagnosis, from a patient treated with antithyroid drugs. The gene calls are TRBV24-1 and TRBJ2-1, with D perhaps matching TRBD2 (6 bases). The CDR3 loop reads CATSDFRGTNNEQFF. CDR3 in DNA: TGTGCCACCAGTGATTTTCGCGGGACCAACAATGAGCAGTTCTTC.